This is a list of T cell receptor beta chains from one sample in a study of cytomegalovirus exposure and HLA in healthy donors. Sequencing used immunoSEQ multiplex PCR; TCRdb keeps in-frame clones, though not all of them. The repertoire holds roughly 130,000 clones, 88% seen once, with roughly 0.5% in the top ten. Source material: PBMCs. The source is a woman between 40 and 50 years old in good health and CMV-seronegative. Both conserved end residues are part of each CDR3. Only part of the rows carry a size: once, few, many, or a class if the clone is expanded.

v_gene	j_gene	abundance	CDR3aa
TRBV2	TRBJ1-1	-	CASSGGGSRYTEAFF
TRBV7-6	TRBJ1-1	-	CASSTRQSDTEAFF
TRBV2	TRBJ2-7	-	CASKEPYEQYF
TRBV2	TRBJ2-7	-	CASNSRPQVFYEQYF
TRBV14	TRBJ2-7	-	CASSQDRTREQYF
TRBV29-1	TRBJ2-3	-	CSAGRFTDTQYF
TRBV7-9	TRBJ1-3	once	CASSLRGVSGNTIYF
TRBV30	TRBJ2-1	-	CAWSVPSGSADEQFF
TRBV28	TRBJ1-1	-	CASSSPRQSMNTEAFF
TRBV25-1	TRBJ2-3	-	CASSEWTSGSTDTQYF
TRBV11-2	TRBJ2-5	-	CASSQGLAGGRETQYF
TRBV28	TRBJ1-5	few	CASNSGVSNQPQHF
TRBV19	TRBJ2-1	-	CASRHHGGGFGNEQFF
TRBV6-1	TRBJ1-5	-	CASRRQGALGQPQHF
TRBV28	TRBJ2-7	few	CASSLRQSTYEQYF
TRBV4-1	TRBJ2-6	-	CASSQDKLGRFSGANVLTF
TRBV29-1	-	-	CSAQRATGFYEQYF
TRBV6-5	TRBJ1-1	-	CASSYSISGDTEAFF
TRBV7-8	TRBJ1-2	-	CASSPGQGGYGYTF
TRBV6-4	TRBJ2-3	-	CASSYPLAVSVTDTQYF
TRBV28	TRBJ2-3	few	CASSHRSTPWGGLAGANTQYF
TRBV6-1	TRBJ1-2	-	CASSEWIIGTAYGYTF
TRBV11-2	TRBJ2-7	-	CASSLSGGLAGGEQYF
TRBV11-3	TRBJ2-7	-	CASSSGQREQYF
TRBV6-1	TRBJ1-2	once	CASSEAQTRQGHGYTF
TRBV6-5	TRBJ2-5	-	CASSRTTSGRVDF
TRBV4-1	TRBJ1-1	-	CASRGTGRGTEAFF
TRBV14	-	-	CASSHWGRNEQYF
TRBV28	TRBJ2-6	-	CASIRGGLAGHSGANVLTF
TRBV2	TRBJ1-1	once	CASNRVLSNTEAFF
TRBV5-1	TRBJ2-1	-	CASSLSAGGPFQFF
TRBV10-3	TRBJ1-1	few	CAIRGTGAEAFF
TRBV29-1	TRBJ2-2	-	CSVGEGGTNTGELFF
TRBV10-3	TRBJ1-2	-	CAITGDLNYGYTF